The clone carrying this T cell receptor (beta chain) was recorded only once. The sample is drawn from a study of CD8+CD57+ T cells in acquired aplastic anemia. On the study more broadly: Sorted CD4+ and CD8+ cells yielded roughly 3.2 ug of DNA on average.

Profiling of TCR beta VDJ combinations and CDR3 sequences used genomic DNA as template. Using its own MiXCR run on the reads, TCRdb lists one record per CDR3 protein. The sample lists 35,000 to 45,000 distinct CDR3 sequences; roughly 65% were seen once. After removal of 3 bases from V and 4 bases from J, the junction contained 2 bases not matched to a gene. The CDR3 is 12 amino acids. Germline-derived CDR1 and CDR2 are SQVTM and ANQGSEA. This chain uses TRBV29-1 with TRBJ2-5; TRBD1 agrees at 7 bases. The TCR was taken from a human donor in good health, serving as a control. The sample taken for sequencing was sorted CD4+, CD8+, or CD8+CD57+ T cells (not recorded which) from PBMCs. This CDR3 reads CSVEHRGETQYF. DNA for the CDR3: TGCAGCGTTGAGCACAGGGGAGAGACCCAGTACTTC. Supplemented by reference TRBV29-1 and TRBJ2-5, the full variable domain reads SAVISQKPSRDICQRGTSLTIQCQVDSQVTMMFWYRQQPGQSLTLIATANQGSEATYESGFVIDKFPISRPNLTFSTLTVSNMSPEDSSIYLCSVEHRGETQYFGPGTRLLVL.